This TCR beta chain is drawn from a study of CD8 T cells in ankylosing spondylitis. Study-level points and caveats: Seemingly distinctive of ankylosing spondylitis blood was a TCR beta motif formed by eight highly homologous variants.

Comment on this clonotype: Its target is unknown.

Each CDR3 protein is one row after TCRdb ran MiXCR on the 5' RACE reads. The sample records about 840,000 distinct CDR3 sequences, 10% to 15% being singletons. V gave up 4 bases and J gave up 2 bases; unmatched junction bases: 6. Germline V gene sequence: CDR1 SQVTM, CDR2 ANQGSEA. This CDR3 has 14 amino acids. The chain recombines TRBV29-1 with TRBJ2-3; the match to TRBD2 covers 7 bases. This clonotype was obtained from a male donor with ankylosing spondylitis. The sequencing input was blood, either unsorted or a sorted T cell fraction (not recorded which). CDR3: CSVAVTSYTDTQYF. CDR3 sequence (DNA): TGCAGCGTTGCGGTGACTAGCTACACAGATACGCAGTATTTT.